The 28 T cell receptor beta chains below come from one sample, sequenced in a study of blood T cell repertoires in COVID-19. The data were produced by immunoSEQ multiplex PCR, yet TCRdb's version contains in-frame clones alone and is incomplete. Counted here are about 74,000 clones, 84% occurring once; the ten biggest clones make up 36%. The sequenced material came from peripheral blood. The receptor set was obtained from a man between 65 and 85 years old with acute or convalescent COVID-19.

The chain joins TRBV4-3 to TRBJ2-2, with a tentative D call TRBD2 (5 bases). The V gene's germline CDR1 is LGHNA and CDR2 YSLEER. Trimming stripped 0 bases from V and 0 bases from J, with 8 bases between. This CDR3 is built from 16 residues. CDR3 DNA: TGCGCCAGCAGCCAAGAGGGAGATCCGAACACCGGGGAGCTGTTTTTT. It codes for CASSQEGDPNTGELFF.

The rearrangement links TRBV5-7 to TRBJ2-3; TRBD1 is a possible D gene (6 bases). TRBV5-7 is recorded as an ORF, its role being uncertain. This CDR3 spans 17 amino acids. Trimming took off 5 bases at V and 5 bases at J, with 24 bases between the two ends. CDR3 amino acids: CASRFSGVGALGDTQYF. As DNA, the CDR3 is TGTGCCAGCAGGTTCTCCGGGGTGGGGGCCCTCGGAGATACGCAGTATTTT.

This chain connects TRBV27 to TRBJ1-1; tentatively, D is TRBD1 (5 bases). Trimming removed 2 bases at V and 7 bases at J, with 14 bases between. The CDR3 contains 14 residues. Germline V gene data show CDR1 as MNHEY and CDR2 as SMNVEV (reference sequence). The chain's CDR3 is CASSLGADSFEAFF. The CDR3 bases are TGTGCCAGCAGTTTAGGGGCTGACAGCTTTGAAGCTTTCTTT.

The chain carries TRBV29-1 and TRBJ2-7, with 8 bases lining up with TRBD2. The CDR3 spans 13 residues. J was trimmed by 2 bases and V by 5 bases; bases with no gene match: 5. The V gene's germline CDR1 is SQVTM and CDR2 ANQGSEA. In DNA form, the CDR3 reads TGCAGCGTTATAGCGGGGAACCCCTACGAGCAGTACTTC. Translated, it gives CSVIAGNPYEQYF.

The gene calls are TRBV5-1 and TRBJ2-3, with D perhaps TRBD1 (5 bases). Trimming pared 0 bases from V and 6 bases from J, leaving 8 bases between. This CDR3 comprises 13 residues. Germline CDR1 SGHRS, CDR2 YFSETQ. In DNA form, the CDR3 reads TGCGCCAGCAGCTTGGGGGCAGGGGATACGCAGTATTTT. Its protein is CASSLGAGDTQYF.

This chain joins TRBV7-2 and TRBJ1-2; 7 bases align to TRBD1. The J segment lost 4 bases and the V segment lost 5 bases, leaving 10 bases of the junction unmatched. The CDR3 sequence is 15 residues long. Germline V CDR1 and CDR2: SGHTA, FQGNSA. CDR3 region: CASSVTDDRVYGYTF. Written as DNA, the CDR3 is TGTGCCAGCAGCGTAACAGACGACAGGGTCTATGGCTACACCTTC. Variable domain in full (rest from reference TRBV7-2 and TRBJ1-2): GAGVSQSPSNKVTEKGKDVELRCDPISGHTALYWYRQSLGQGLEFLIYFQGNSAPDKSGLPSDRFSAERTGGSVSTLTIQRTQQEDSAVYLCASSVTDDRVYGYTFGSGTRLTVV.

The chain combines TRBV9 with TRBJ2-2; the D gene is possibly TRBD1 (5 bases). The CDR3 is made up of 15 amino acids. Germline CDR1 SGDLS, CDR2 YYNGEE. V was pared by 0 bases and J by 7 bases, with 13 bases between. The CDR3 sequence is CASSVAPNQGGELFF. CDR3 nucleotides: TGTGCCAGCAGCGTAGCGCCTAACCAGGGCGGGGAGCTGTTTTTT.

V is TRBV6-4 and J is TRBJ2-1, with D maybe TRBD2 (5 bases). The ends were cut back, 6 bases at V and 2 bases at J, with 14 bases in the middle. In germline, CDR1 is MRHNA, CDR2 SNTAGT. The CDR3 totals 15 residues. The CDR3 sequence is CASSATDYPYNEQFF. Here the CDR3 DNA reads TGTGCCAGCAGCGCCACAGACTACCCCTACAATGAGCAGTTCTTC.

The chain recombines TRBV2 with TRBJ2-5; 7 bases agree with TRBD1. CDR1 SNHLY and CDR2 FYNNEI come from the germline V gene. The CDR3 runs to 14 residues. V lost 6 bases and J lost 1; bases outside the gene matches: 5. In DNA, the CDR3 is TGTGCCAGCAGGAACGACAGGGTCCAAGAGACCCAGTACTTC. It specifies CASRNDRVQETQYF.

DNA of the CDR3: TGTGCCAGCAGCTGGGGGGGGCTGGGCTCCTACGAGCAGTACTTC. It specifies CASSWGGLGSYEQYF. The gene calls are TRBV7-2 and TRBJ2-7, with D maybe TRBD2 (7 bases). This CDR3 spans 15 amino acids. Germline loops: CDR1 SGHTA, CDR2 FQGNSA. The ends were cut back, 4 bases at V and 0 bases at J, with 13 bases in the middle.

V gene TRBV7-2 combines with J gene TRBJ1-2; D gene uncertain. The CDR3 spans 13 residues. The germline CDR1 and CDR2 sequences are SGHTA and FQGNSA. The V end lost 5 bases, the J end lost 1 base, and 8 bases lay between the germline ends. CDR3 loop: CASSPQNNYGYTF. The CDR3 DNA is TGTGCCAGCAGCCCGCAGAATAACTATGGCTACACCTTC. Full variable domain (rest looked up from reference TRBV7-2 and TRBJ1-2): GAGVSQSPSNKVTEKGKDVELRCDPISGHTALYWYRQSLGQGLEFLIYFQGNSAPDKSGLPSDRFSAERTGGSVSTLTIQRTQQEDSAVYLCASSPQNNYGYTFGSGTRLTVV.

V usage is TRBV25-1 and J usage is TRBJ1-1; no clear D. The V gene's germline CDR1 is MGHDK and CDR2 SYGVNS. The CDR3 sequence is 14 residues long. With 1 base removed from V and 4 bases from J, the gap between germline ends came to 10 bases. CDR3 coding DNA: TGTGCCAGCAGTGAATGGGGAGGCGGCACTGAAGCTTTCTTT. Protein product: CASSEWGGGTEAFF.

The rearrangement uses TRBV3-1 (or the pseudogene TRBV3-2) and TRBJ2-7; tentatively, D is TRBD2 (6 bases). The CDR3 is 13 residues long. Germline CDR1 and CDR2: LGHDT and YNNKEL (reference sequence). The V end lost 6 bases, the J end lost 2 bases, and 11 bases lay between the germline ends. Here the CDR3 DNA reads TGTGCCAGCAGTCGACTAGGGCCCTACGAGCAGTACTTC. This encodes CASSRLGPYEQYF.

The CDR3 sequence is CAISSTSASGTPTEQFF. The CDR3 DNA reads TGTGCCATCAGTTCAACCAGCGCTAGCGGGACACCCACTGAGCAGTTCTTC. This chain uses TRBV10-3 with TRBJ2-1; TRBD2 matches at 9 bases. The CDR3 sequence is 17 residues long. V dropped 5 bases and J dropped 9; count of bases not matched to a gene: 17. Germline loops: CDR1 ENHRY, CDR2 SYGVKD.

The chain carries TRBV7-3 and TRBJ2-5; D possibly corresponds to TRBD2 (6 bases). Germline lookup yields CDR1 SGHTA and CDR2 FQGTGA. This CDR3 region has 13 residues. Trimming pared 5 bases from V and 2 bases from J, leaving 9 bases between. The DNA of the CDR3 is TGTGCCAGCAGCCAGGGACTTCAAGAGACCCAGTACTTC. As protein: CASSQGLQETQYF. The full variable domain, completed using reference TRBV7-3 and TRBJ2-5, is GAGVSQTPSNKVTEKGKYVELRCDPISGHTALYWYRQSLGQGPEFLIYFQGTGAADDSGLPNDRFFAVRPEGSVSTLKIQRTERGDSAVYLCASSQGLQETQYFGPGTRLLVL.

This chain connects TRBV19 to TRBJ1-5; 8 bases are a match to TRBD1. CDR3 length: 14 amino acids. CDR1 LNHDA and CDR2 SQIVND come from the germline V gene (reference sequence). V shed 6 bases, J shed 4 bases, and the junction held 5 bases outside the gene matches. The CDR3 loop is CASRTGAYNQPQHF. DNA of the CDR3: TGTGCCAGTAGGACAGGGGCTTATAATCAGCCCCAGCATTTT.

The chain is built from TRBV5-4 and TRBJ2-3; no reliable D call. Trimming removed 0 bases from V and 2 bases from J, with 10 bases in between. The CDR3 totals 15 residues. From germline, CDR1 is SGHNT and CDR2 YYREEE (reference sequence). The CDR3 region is CASSLAAAHTDTQYF. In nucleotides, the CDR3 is TGTGCCAGCAGCTTGGCCGCGGCACACACAGATACGCAGTATTTT.

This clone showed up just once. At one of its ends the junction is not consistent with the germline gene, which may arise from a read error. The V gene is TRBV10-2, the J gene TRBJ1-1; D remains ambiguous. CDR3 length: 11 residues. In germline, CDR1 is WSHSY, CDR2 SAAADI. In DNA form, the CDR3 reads TGCGCCAGCAGCGTGAACAATGAAGCTTTCTTT. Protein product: CASSVNNEAFF.

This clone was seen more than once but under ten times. CDR3 coding DNA: TGTGCCAGCAGTTTCCGGTCGAACACTGAAGCTTTCTTT. It is translated as CASSFRSNTEAFF. The chain combines TRBV27 with TRBJ1-1, with no clear D. Germline CDR1 MNHEY, CDR2 SMNVEV (reference sequence). The CDR3 consists of 13 residues. The V gene lost 3 bases and the J gene lost 1 base, with 6 bases spanning the gap.

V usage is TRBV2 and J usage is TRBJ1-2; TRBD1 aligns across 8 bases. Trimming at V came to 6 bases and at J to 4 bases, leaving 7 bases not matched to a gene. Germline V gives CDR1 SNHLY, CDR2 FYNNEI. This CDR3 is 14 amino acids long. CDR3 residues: CASSPRGLGYGYTF. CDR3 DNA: TGTGCCAGCAGCCCCAGGGGGCTGGGCTATGGCTACACCTTC.

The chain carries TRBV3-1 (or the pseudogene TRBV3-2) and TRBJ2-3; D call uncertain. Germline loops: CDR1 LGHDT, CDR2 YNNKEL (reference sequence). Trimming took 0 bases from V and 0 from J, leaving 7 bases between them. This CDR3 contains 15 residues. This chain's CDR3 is CASSQDQFSTDTQYF. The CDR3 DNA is TGTGCCAGCAGCCAAGATCAGTTTAGCACAGATACGCAGTATTTT.

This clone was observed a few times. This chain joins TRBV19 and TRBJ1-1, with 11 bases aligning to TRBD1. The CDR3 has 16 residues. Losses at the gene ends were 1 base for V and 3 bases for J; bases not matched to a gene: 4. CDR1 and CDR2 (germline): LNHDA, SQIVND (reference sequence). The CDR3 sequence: CASSIGGTGGHTEAFF. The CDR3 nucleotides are TGTGCCAGTAGTATAGGTGGGACAGGGGGGCACACTGAAGCTTTCTTT. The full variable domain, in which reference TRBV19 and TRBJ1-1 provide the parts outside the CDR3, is DGGITQSPKYLFRKEGQNVTLSCEQNLNHDAMYWYRQDPGQGLRLIYYSQIVNDFQKGDIAEGYSVSREKKESFPLTVTSAQKNPTAFYLCASSIGGTGGHTEAFFGQGTRLTVV.

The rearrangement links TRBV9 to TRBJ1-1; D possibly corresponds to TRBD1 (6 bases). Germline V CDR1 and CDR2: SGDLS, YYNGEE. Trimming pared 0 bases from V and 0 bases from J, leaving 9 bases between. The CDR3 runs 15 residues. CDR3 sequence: CASSVAGQLNTEAFF. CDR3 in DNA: TGTGCCAGCAGCGTAGCTGGACAGTTGAACACTGAAGCTTTCTTT. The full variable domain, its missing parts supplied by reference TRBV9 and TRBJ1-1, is DSGVTQTPKHLITATGQRVTLRCSPRSGDLSVYWYQQSLDQGLQFLIQYYNGEERAKGNILERFSAQQFPDLHSELNLSSLELGDSALYFCASSVAGQLNTEAFFGQGTRLTVV.

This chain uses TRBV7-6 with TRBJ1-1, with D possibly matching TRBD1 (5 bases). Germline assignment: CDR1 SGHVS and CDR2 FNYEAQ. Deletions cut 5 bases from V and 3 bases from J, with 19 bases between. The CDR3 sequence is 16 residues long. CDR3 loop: CASSPEVGGADTEAFF. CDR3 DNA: TGTGCCAGCAGCCCCGAAGTCGGTGGGGCGGACACTGAAGCTTTCTTT.

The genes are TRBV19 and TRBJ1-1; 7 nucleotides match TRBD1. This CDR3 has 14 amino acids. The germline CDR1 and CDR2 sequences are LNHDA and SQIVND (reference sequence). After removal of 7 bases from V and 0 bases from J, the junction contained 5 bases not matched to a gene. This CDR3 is CASTLTGMNTEAFF. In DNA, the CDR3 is TGTGCCAGTACATTGACAGGGATGAACACTGAAGCTTTCTTT.

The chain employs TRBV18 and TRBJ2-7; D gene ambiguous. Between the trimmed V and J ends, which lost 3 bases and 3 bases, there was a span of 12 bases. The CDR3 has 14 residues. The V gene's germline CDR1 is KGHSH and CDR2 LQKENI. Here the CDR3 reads CASSPGFTRYEQYF. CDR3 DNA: TGTGCCAGCTCACCGGGCTTCACCCGCTACGAGCAGTACTTC.

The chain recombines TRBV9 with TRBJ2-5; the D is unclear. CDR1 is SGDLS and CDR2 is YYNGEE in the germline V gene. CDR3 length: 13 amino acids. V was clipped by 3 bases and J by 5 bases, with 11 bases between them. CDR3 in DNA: TGTGCCAGCAGCGGTAGTAGTTGGGAGACCCAGTACTTC. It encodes CASSGSSWETQYF.

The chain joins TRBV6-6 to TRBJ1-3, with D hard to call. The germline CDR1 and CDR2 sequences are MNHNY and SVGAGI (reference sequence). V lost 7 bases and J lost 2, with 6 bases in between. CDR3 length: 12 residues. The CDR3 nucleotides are TGTGCCAGCACCCCGGCTGGAAACACCATATATTTT. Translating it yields CASTPAGNTIYF.